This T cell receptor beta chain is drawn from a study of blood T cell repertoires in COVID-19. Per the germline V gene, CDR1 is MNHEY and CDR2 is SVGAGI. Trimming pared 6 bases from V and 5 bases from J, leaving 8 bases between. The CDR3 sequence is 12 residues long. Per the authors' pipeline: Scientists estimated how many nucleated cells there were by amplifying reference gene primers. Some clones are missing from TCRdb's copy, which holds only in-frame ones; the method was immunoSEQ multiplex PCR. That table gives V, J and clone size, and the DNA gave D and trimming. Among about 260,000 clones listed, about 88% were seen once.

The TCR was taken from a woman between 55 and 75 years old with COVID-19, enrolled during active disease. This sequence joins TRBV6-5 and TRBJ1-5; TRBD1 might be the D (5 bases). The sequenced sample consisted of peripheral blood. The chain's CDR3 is CASSRADQPQHF. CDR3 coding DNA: TGTGCCAGCAGCAGGGCGGATCAGCCCCAGCATTTT.